This T cell receptor (beta chain) was captured by sequencing in a study of molecular identifiers for immune sequencing clone quantification. In this sample, this clonotype turned up many times. Its antigen is as yet unknown. Libraries of bulk TCR were made by previously described methods (with listed TCR primers). TCRdb re-called the PCR reads with MiXCR, one entry per CDR3 protein. The table has about 630,000 distinct CDR3 sequences, around 25% seen once. The study, taken as a whole, reports: Molecules of identical TCR sharing a barcode could underestimate highly expanded clone sizes. Effector cells kept over 97% of their molecules in clones above 20 RNA copies, while naive cells kept under 1% there.

Source material for naive CD8 libraries was roughly 17,000 to 1,100,000 sorted cells, with 10%, 30% or 50% RNA. The sequencing sample was made of naive CD8+ T cells from blood, with Jurkat cell RNA spiked in. Subset reported: FACS-sorted CD8+CD4-CCR7+CD45RA+ naive T cells. The receptor was isolated from a human donor in good health. Some libraries in this study had Jurkat cell RNA spiked in.

The DNA for the CDR3 is TGTGCCAGCAGCTTAGGAGAGGAAGGGACGCAGTATTTT. This gives the protein CASSLGEEGTQYF. This rearrangement joins TRBV7-6 to TRBJ2-3, with D unclear. V was clipped by 1 base and J by 9 bases, with 11 bases between them. There are 13 residues in the CDR3. Germline V lookup: CDR1 SGHVS, CDR2 FNYEAQ. The full variable domain, with the rest looked up from reference TRBV7-6 and TRBJ2-3, is GAGVSQSPRYKVTKRGQDVALRCDPISGHVSLYWYRQALGQGPEFLTYFNYEAQQDKSGLPNDRFSAERPEGSISTLTIQRTEQRDSAMYRCASSLGEEGTQYFGPGTRLTVL.